This T cell receptor beta chain derives from a study of shared clonotypes between healthy human individuals. Sequencing used immunoSEQ multiplex PCR; TCRdb keeps in-frame clones, though not all of them. In the table there are about 1.1 million clones, approximately 78% of which are singletons. Trimming left V 2 bases short and J 0 bases short, with 9 bases between. Germline V gene lookup returns CDR1 SGHRS and CDR2 YFSETQ. This CDR3 region has 15 residues. This receptor was identified in a man between 18 and 29 years old in good health. Some clones in this sample may be carry-over from other donors' samples. The V gene is TRBV5-1, the J gene TRBJ1-3; no reliable D call. The sequenced sample was memory CD4+ T cells from PBMCs. Sample subset: CD45RA-negative fraction. Here the CDR3 DNA reads TGCGCCAGCAGCTTCAGCCTCGGCTCTGGAAACACCATATATTTT. Residues: CASSFSLGSGNTIYF.